The 11 T cell receptor beta chains below were found in one sample sequenced in a study of shared clonotypes between healthy human individuals. The protocol was immunoSEQ multiplex PCR, while the TCRdb copy is restricted to in-frame clones and leaves out a portion. The table records about 2.2 million clones, roughly 93% of them present only once. Cells designated naive CD8 were CD45RO-negative and were positively selected for CCR7, with terminally differentiated effector memory CD45RA+ cells excluded. The sample was naive CD8+ T cells from PBMCs. The source is a man aged 18 to 35 in good health. Some clones in this sample may be carry-over from other donors' samples.

V usage is TRBV7-6 and J usage is TRBJ2-3; 9 bases map to TRBD1. Germline CDR1 reads SGHVS; CDR2 reads FNYEAQ. V shed 1 base, J shed 4 bases, and the junction held 9 bases outside the gene matches. The CDR3 spans 17 residues. CDR3 coding DNA: TGTGCCAGCAGCTTAGGGACGACAGGGGGATTCGCAGATACGCAGTATTTT. Protein product: CASSLGTTGGFADTQYF. Full variable domain (outside the CDR3, taken from reference TRBV7-6 and TRBJ2-3): GAGVSQSPRYKVTKRGQDVALRCDPISGHVSLYWYRQALGQGPEFLTYFNYEAQQDKSGLPNDRFSAERPEGSISTLTIQRTEQRDSAMYRCASSLGTTGGFADTQYFGPGTRLTVL.

A single count supports this clone. V usage is TRBV11-2 and J usage is TRBJ1-2; no clear D gene. This CDR3 has 14 amino acids. CDR1 and CDR2 from the germline V gene are SGHAT and FQNNGV. The V gene lost 1 base and the J gene lost 5 bases, with 11 bases spanning the gap. The chain's CDR3 is CASSLGTEVYGYTF. As DNA, the CDR3 is TGTGCCAGCAGCTTAGGTACAGAGGTTTATGGCTACACCTTC.

This chain links TRBV10-1 with TRBJ2-3; TRBD2 agrees at 12 bases. Germline lookup yields CDR1 WNHNN and CDR2 SYGVQD (reference sequence). J gave up 6 bases and V 3 bases, and 7 bases lay outside the gene matches. This CDR3 spans 16 amino acids. DNA of the CDR3: TGCGCCAGCAGTGATTCTAGCGGGAGGGGAATGGATACGCAGTATTTT. This gives the protein CASSDSSGRGMDTQYF.

Only one count was recorded for this clone. DNA for the CDR3: TGTGCCAGCAGCGTAGTTGGTAACGATGAAAAACTGTTTTTT. This encodes CASSVVGNDEKLFF. This rearrangement joins TRBV9 to TRBJ1-4; D unclear. V gave up 0 bases and J gave up 6 bases, with 9 bases separating them. Germline CDR1 and CDR2: SGDLS and YYNGEE. The CDR3 runs 14 residues.

Worth noting for this clone: Other nucleotide sequences in the sample specify the same CDR3. The rearrangement links TRBV5-1 to TRBJ2-7, with D perhaps matching TRBD2 (5 bases). Between the trimmed V and J ends, which lost 5 bases and 3 bases, there was a span of 12 bases. This CDR3 has 13 residues. CDR1 is SGHRS and CDR2 is YFSETQ in the germline V gene. Here the CDR3 reads CASRAPGSYEQYF. The CDR3 region has the DNA TGCGCCAGCAGGGCTCCGGGGAGCTACGAGCAGTACTTC. Supplemented by reference TRBV5-1 and TRBJ2-7, the full variable domain reads KAGVTQTPRYLIKTRGQQVTLSCSPISGHRSVSWYQQTPGQGLQFLFEYFSETQRNKGNFPGRFSGRQFSNSRSEMNVSTLELGDSALYLCASRAPGSYEQYFGPGTRLTVT.

The chain uses TRBV6-5 and TRBJ2-1; D is perhaps TRBD1 or TRBD2 (7 bases each). CDR3 length: 15 residues. V lost 6 bases and J lost 7, with 19 bases in between. The germline V gene encodes CDR1 MNHEY and CDR2 SVGAGI. Here the CDR3 DNA reads TGTGCCAGCAGCAAGCCACACAGGGGAGGGAATGAGCAGTTCTTC. Translating it yields CASSKPHRGGNEQFF.

The V gene is TRBV2, the J gene TRBJ2-1; D is tentatively TRBD1 or TRBD2 (5 bases each). The V gene's germline CDR1 is SNHLY and CDR2 FYNNEI. V was clipped by 5 bases and J by 4 bases, with 15 bases between them. The CDR3 has 15 residues. The DNA for the CDR3 is TGTGCCAGCAGTCTCAGAGGGGAGTATTACAATGAGCAGTTCTTC. Protein sequence: CASSLRGEYYNEQFF.

CDR3 in amino acids: CASSGSTGTLIGYTF. In DNA form, the CDR3 reads TGTGCCAGCAGCGGGTCGACCGGGACCTTAATCGGCTACACCTTC. The rearrangement links TRBV9 to TRBJ1-2, with D possibly being TRBD1 (5 bases). V was pared by 3 bases and J by 8 bases, with 20 bases between. Germline loops: CDR1 SGDLS, CDR2 YYNGEE. This CDR3 has 15 residues.

The chain is built from TRBV29-1 and TRBJ2-7, with 9 bases matching TRBD1. Trimming took 6 bases from V and 7 from J; bases not matched to a gene: 7. CDR3 length: 12 residues. From germline, CDR1 is SQVTM and CDR2 ANQGSEA. CDR3 bases: TGCAGCGTGGGACAGGGTCCGGGAGAGCAGTACTTC. It yields the protein CSVGQGPGEQYF.

This clone was picked up one time. The rearrangement joins TRBV7-3 to TRBJ1-1; D uncertain. Trimming shortened V by 1 base and J by 11 bases, and 23 bases separated the two germline ends. The CDR3 loop spans 16 amino acids. Per the germline V gene, CDR1 is SGHTA and CDR2 is FQGTGA. DNA of the CDR3: TGTGCCAGCAGCTTAATCCGGGTTTGGGGTCGAGGAGGGGCTTTCTTT. It translates to CASSLIRVWGRGGAFF. Complete variable domain (other parts from reference TRBV7-3 and TRBJ1-1): GAGVSQTPSNKVTEKGKYVELRCDPISGHTALYWYRQSLGQGPEFLIYFQGTGAADDSGLPNDRFFAVRPEGSVSTLKIQRTERGDSAVYLCASSLIRVWGRGGAFFGQGTRLTVV.

The V gene is TRBV29-1, the J gene TRBJ2-1; the D gene is possibly TRBD2 (6 bases). V gave up 2 bases and J gave up 7 bases, with 21 bases separating them. The V gene's germline CDR1 is SQVTM and CDR2 ANQGSEA. CDR3 length: 16 residues. The CDR3 loop reads CSVELAEGLFRNEQFF. DNA for the CDR3: TGCAGCGTTGAATTAGCGGAGGGACTCTTTAGGAATGAGCAGTTCTTC.